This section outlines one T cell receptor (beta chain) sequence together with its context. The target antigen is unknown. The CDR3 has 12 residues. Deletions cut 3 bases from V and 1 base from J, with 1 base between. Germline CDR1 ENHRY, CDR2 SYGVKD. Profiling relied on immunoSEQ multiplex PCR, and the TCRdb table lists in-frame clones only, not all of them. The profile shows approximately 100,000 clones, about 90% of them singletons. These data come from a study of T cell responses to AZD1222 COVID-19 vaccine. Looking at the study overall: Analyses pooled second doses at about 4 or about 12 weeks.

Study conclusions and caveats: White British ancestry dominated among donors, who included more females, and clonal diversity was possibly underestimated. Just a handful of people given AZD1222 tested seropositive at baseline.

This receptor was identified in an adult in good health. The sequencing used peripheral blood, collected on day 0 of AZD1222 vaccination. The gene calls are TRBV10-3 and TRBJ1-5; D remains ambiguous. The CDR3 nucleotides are TGTGCCATCAGTGACAGCAATCAGCCCCAGCATTTT. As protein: CAISDSNQPQHF.